This T cell receptor beta chain was identified in a study of blood T cell repertoires in COVID-19. The protocol was immunoSEQ multiplex PCR, while the TCRdb copy is restricted to in-frame clones and leaves out a portion. In the table there are over 450,000 clones, 89% of which are singletons. Trimming shortened V by 3 bases and J by 4 bases, and 12 bases separated the two germline ends. The CDR3 loop spans 14 amino acids. Germline CDR1 and CDR2: SEHNR and FQNEAQ (reference sequence). The receptor was isolated from a man aged 18 to 30 with COVID-19, enrolled during active disease. Source material: peripheral blood. This chain connects TRBV7-9 to TRBJ2-5; tentatively, D is TRBD1 (5 bases). The CDR3 sequence: CASSFDSNVETQYF. In DNA form, the CDR3 reads TGTGCCAGCAGCTTCGACAGCAATGTAGAGACCCAGTACTTC.